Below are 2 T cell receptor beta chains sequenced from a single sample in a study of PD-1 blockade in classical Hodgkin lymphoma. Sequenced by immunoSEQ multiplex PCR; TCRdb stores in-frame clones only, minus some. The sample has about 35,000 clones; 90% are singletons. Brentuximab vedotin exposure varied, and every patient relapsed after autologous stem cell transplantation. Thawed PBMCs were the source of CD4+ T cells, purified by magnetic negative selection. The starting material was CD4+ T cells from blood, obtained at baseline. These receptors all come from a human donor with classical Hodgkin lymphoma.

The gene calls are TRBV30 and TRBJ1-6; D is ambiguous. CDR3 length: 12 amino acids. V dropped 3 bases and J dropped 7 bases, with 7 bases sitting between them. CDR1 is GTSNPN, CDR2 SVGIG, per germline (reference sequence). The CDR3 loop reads CAWRWANSPLHF. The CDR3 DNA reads TGTGCCTGGAGATGGGCCAATTCACCCCTCCACTTT.

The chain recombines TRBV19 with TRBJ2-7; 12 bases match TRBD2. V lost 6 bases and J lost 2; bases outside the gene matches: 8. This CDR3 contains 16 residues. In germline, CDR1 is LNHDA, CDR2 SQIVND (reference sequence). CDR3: CASSRLLAGGTYEQYF. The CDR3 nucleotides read TGTGCCAGTAGCAGACTCCTAGCGGGAGGGACCTACGAGCAGTACTTC.